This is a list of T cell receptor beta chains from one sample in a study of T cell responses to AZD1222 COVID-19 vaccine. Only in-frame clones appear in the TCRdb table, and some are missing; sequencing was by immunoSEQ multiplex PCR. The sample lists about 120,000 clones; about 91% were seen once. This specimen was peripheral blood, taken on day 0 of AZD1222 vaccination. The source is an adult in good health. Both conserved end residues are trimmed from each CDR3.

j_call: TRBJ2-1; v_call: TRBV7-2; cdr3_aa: ASSLGRRRGREGSEQF
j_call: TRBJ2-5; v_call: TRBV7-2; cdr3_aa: ASSAGGDRETQY
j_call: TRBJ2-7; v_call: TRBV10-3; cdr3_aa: ASRDTENEQY
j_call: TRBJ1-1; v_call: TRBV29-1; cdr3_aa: SVAPKAEAF
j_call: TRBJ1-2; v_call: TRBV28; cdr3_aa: ASSPGLNYGYT
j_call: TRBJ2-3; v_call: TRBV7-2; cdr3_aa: ASSSGLAGADTQY
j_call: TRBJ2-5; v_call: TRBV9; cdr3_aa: ASSSGTSGRVQETQY
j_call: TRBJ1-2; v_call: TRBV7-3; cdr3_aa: ASSLRGQGADYGYT
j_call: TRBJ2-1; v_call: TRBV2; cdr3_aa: ASSGGRAVGEQF
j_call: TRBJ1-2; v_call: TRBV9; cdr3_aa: ASSPRTGGNYGYT
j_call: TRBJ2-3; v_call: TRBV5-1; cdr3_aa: ASSLIVGMADTQY
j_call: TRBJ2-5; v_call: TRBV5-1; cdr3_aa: ASSLEGAGETQY
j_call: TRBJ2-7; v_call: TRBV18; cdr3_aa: ASSPPISNEQY
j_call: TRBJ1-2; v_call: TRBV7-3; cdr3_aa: ASSSTGNIGGYT
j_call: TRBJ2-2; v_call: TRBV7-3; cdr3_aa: ASSLDYANTGELF
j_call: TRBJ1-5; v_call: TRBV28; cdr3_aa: ASTEIGGNNQPQH